What follows are 2 T cell receptor beta chains derived from one specimen sequenced in a study of OX40 agonist ivuxolimab in advanced cancers. Clones were sequenced by immunoSEQ multiplex PCR, and TCRdb holds only the in-frame ones, with some missing. The sample shows 50,000 to 65,000 clones, 88% of them seen only once. The sequences come from CD4+ or CD8+ T cells sorted from blood, collected in a trial of the OX40 agonist ivuxolimab. Receptors originate from an adult with an advanced solid tumor such as melanoma, head and neck, liver or kidney cancer.

The chain combines TRBV5-4 with TRBJ1-4; the match to TRBD1 covers 11 bases. The CDR3 totals 16 residues. Germline CDR1 and CDR2: SGHNT and YYREEE (reference sequence). V lost 4 bases to trimming and J lost 8 bases; unmatched junction nucleotides: 10. This CDR3 is CASSASGQGGREKLFF. The CDR3 DNA follows: TGTGCCAGCAGCGCGTCGGGACAGGGGGGACGAGAAAAACTGTTTTTT.

This clone was seen a single time. The junction departs from the called germline gene at one end, perhaps through a read error. Other DNA sequences from this sample encode an identical CDR3 as well. This chain connects TRBV7-9 to TRBJ1-2; 7 nucleotides match TRBD1. The CDR3 length is 16 residues. CDR1 SEHNR and CDR2 FQNEAQ come from the germline V gene (reference sequence). CDR3 sequence (DNA): TGTGCCAGCAGCCTAGCGGGGGACAGCAAAAACTATGGCTACACCTTC. It codes for CASSLAGDSKNYGYTF.